This T cell receptor (beta chain) was captured in a study of CD8 T cells in ankylosing spondylitis. Trimming took off 5 bases at V and 0 bases at J, with 11 bases between the two ends. Germline CDR1 is SGHTA and CDR2 is FQGNSA. The CDR3 runs 15 residues. Study observations and caveats: A motif of eight highly homologous TCR beta variants was seen as apparently characteristic of ankylosing spondylitis blood. Relatively rare in peripheral blood, disease-linked clones were also CD8+. Several of the motif variants were reported before in synovial fluid and blood from reactive arthritis.

Libraries of TCR beta came from quantitative 5'-RACE with molecular barcodes. TCRdb fed the 5' RACE reads into MiXCR, producing one record per CDR3 protein. The repertoire has about 200,000 distinct CDR3 sequences, roughly 24% of them found once; the top ten carry more than 6.5%. In regard to this clonotype: Its specificity is not known.

The receptor was derived from a male donor with ankylosing spondylitis or in good health (not recorded which). The chain uses TRBV7-2 and TRBJ1-3; no firm D call. The sample taken for sequencing was blood, either unsorted or a sorted T cell fraction (not recorded which). The CDR3, as DNA: TGTGCCAGCAGCGGGTGGGATGGCTCTGGAAACACCATATATTTT. As protein: CASSGWDGSGNTIYF.